This TCR beta chain was sequenced for a study of T cells in Graves' hyperthyroidism and ophthalmopathy (dated by TCRdb to about 2019). About the study as a whole: Peripheral blood samples were taken at the time of initial diagnosis, prior to any treatment. TCR V-J signatures able to tell the groups apart were searched for in a discovery cohort of 90 to 100 patients, of whom 40 to 45 had Graves' ophthalmopathy and roughly 57 had stable Graves' hyperthyroidism. Prospective prediction of ophthalmopathy was tested in an independent validation cohort of fewer than 20 hyperthyroidism patients and 15 to 17 patients who later progressed to ophthalmopathy. For training and testing, the approximately 97 patients in the discovery cohort were randomly divided in a 7:3 ratio. Thyroid tissue and blood T-cell repertoires from over 5 Graves' hyperthyroidism patients were also compared in the study. Once sampling was done, hyperthyroidism patients were given methimazole at a starting dose of 30 mg daily, whereas ophthalmopathy patients were given high-dose intravenous methylprednisolone. The paper reports TCR Vbeta CDR3 sequencing of approximately 130 peripheral blood samples: 43 ophthalmopathy, 70 to 85 hyperthyroidism and approximately 17 progressor patients. What the authors observed across the whole study: In validation, progression to ophthalmopathy was predicted by the model with nearly 71% sensitivity and 72% to 85% specificity, a median of about 6.8 months before onset. Most expanded thyroid clonotypes (frequency above 0.001) were also detected in blood, a finding suggesting that blood repertoires may reflect thyroid immune responses. A 13 V-J signature model separated ophthalmopathy from stable hyperthyroidism, with around 88% sensitivity and 81% to 83% specificity in cross-validation and 80%/75% in testing. Sample size was not statistically predetermined, and blinding of investigators to group allocation was not performed.

The TCR beta CDR3 regions were amplified from the RNA transcripts. For the first round of RT-PCR on the TCR CDR3, the HTBI primer set was used together with the Qiagen OneStep RT-PCR kit. Libraries were constructed in a second round of multiplex PCR, after which size selection and purification were performed. The libraries were sequenced on an Illumina HiSeq2000 using paired-end 100 bp reads. Turning to the authors' computational methods: SOAPnuke was used to process the raw data, throwing out any read that contained adapters or uncalled bases, had a mean Phred below 15, or lacked an exact constant-primer or identifier match. COPE v1.2.5 was used to merge the high-quality paired reads, and each unique nucleotide sequence was defined as a clonotype. MiTCR v1.1 was used to align the clonotypes against IMGT TRBV, TRBD and TRBJ reference segments. The analysis was restricted to V-J combinations with a frequency above 0.0001, which together covered 99.2% of the repertoires. The TCS score was defined as the ratio of F50 (clonal expansion) to E x V (chaos), calculated using BLOSUM62-based TCRdist between CDR3 peptides within each V-J. Welch's t-statistics and random forest reduced roughly 500 V-J features to 13, which were used in a naive Bayes classifier (R e1071). The public reads were reanalyzed by TCRdb: fastp trimming at Q25, MiXCR alignment, in-frame beta chains only. Each record represents a unique CDR3 protein, reported with the most common genes and DNA among its rows. None of the V and J calls come from the authors' own analysis; TCRdb made them. A total of about 480,000 distinct CDR3 sequences appear in this sample, roughly an eighth of them only once. The ten largest clones add up to 15% to 20% of the sample.

Stable Graves' hyperthyroidism was defined as no progression to ophthalmopathy during 18 months of follow-up. Hyperthyroidism patients were aged 18 to 65 years and newly diagnosed, with disease duration of less than 2 months. Exclusion was applied to patients with uncontrolled infections, other autoimmune diseases, pregnancy or lactation. Diagnoses were based on clinical symptoms, serum thyroxine and TRAb, thyroid ultrasound and orbital computed tomography. Ficoll-Paque density gradient centrifugation was used to isolate PBMCs from around 10 ml of fresh peripheral blood. Total RNA was extracted with Trizol reagent, and quality was checked on an Agilent 2100 Bioanalyzer. V gives up 5 bases and J gives up 4 bases, and the segment between their germline ends measures 21 bases. The CDR3 starts with the cysteine, ends with the phenylalanine, and has 16 residues. Only CDR3 DNA is held: 48 bases, read in frame from base 1. For CDR1 and CDR2, the germline V gene (reference sequence) lists SEHNR and FQNEAQ.

The sample holds many counts of this clonotype. Its antigen has not been determined. The input lacks base qualities; no much larger clone sits a single base away. The rearrangement joined TRBV7-9 to TRBJ2-7; D gene: possibly TRBD2, on 6 matching bases. Sequences were obtained from blood. This clonotype was sampled from a young woman with Graves' hyperthyroidism. The CDR3 region reads CASSPRLGGTNYEQYF. Read as DNA, the sequence is TGTGCCAGCAGCCCACGGCTCGGGGGAACGAATTACGAGCAGTACTTC.